Below are 32 T cell receptor beta chains sequenced from a single sample in a study of blood T cell repertoires in COVID-19 (TCRdb year 2020). The protocol used for the library was the immunoSEQ multiplex PCR assay. TCRdb carries this immuneACCESS record with in-frame sequences only. Its versions omit some clonotypes, under half of them owing to an unresolved V gene in the studies checked, with the rest unexplained. The sample table holds approximately 200,000 clones, of which less than 85% were seen once. The ten largest clones capture approximately 2% of the sample. The specimen was PBMCs or T cells enriched from blood (not recorded which). All receptors come from a man aged 60-69 years who had recovered from COVID-19.

This chain uses TRBV7-2 with TRBJ2-3; D not certain. Between the trimmed V and J ends, which lost 4 bases and 0 bases, there was a span of 8 bases. The V gene's germline CDR1 is SGHTA and CDR2 FQGNSA. The CDR3 covers 14 residues. The CDR3, as DNA: TGTGCCAGCAGCTCTAGTGTAAGCACAGATACGCAGTATTTT. Protein: CASSSSVSTDTQYF.

This clone was found once. J is TRBJ1-3 and V is TRBV30; 7 bases align to TRBD1. The CDR3 has 16 amino acids. Trimming took 2 bases from V and 2 from J; bases not matched to a gene: 9. Germline lookup yields CDR1 GTSNPN and CDR2 SVGIG (reference sequence). The CDR3 coding sequence is TGTGCCTGGAGTCCCCTCACCGGGACAGCTGGAAACACCATATATTTT. The encoded protein is CAWSPLTGTAGNTIYF.

V and J are TRBV7-2 and TRBJ2-2; D is uncertain. This CDR3 comprises 15 residues. Trimming removed 5 bases at V and 7 bases at J, with 17 bases between. Per germline, CDR1 SGHTA and CDR2 FQGNSA. The CDR3: CASSPQMGSGGELFF. Here the CDR3 DNA reads TGTGCCAGCAGCCCTCAGATGGGCTCCGGCGGGGAGCTGTTTTTT.

The chain is built from TRBV18 and TRBJ1-4; D unclear. Germline CDR1 and CDR2: KGHSH and LQKENI. V lost 3 bases, J lost 7 bases, and 12 bases lay in between. The CDR3 has 14 residues. In DNA, the CDR3 is TGTGCCAGCTCACCGAGGGCGGGGAGTGAAAAACTGTTTTTT. Amino acid sequence: CASSPRAGSEKLFF.

The rearrangement links TRBV5-6 to TRBJ1-5; 9 bases are shared with TRBD1. Germline CDR1 reads SGHDT; CDR2 reads YYEEEE. V was clipped by 4 bases and J by 0 bases; unmatched bases: 5. The CDR3 runs 16 residues. CDR3 region: CASSRQGDYSNQPQHF. The CDR3 DNA is TGTGCCAGCAGCCGACAGGGGGATTATAGCAATCAGCCCCAGCATTTT.

The chain is built from TRBV14 and TRBJ1-6; D gene uncertain. CDR1 and CDR2 from the germline V gene are SGHDN and FVKESK. This CDR3 is built from 17 residues. Trimming left V 2 bases short and J 4 bases short, with 15 bases between. The CDR3 loop is CASSQSWAAPYNSPLHF. CDR3 DNA: TGTGCCAGCAGCCAATCTTGGGCAGCACCATATAATTCACCCCTCCACTTT.

The chain combines TRBV11-2 with TRBJ2-5, with a tentative D call TRBD1 (6 bases). Germline-derived CDR1 and CDR2 are SGHAT and FQNNGV. This CDR3 spans 14 amino acids. V was shortened by 4 bases and J by 5 bases, with 14 bases between the two germline ends. The CDR3 nucleotides are TGTGCCAGCAGCTCCGGGCCAGGGGAGGAGACCCAGTACTTC. Protein product: CASSSGPGEETQYF.

CDR3 loop: CASSFRTGGDSPLHF. CDR3 DNA: TGTGCCAGCAGCTTCCGGACAGGGGGAGATTCACCCCTCCACTTT. This rearrangement joins TRBV11-3 to TRBJ1-6; TRBD1 agrees at 10 bases. Trimming took 3 bases from V and 8 from J; bases not matched to a gene: 4. Germline assignment: CDR1 SGHNT and CDR2 YENEEA. This CDR3 contains 15 residues.

This clone was seen a single time. The rearrangement uses TRBV7-6 and TRBJ2-5; tentatively, D is TRBD2 (6 bases). The CDR3 contains 14 residues. Trimming took off 5 bases at V and 4 bases at J, with 14 bases between the two ends. Germline V gene sequence: CDR1 SGHVS, CDR2 FNYEAQ. CDR3 loop: CASSPTSMGETQYF. The CDR3 DNA reads as TGTGCCAGCAGCCCTACTAGCATGGGAGAGACCCAGTACTTC.

This sequence joins TRBV9 and TRBJ2-7, with TRBD1 identical over 7 bases. With 5 bases clipped from V and 7 bases from J, the junction kept 15 bases outside the gene matches. Germline V gives CDR1 SGDLS, CDR2 YYNGEE. CDR3 length equals 15 residues. The CDR3 nucleotides are TGTGCCAGCAGGGGCCGGGACAGCCCACCAGGAGAGCAGTACTTC. Residues: CASRGRDSPPGEQYF.

The chain couples TRBV5-1 to TRBJ1-2; 7 bases are a match to TRBD1. Per germline, CDR1 SGHRS and CDR2 YFSETQ. Germline trimming cut 0 bases from V and 3 bases from J; bases unmatched to any gene: 5. The CDR3 is 15 residues long. This CDR3 is CASSLDGGGDYGYTF. The CDR3 DNA is TGCGCCAGCAGCTTGGATGGAGGGGGCGACTATGGCTACACCTTC.

The rearrangement links TRBV5-1 to TRBJ1-2, with 8 positions matching TRBD1. Germline CDR1 reads SGHRS; CDR2 reads YFSETQ. Trimming removed 4 bases from V and 0 bases from J; junction bases left unmatched: 5. This CDR3 is built from 15 residues. This CDR3 is CASSGWTGTNYGYTF. CDR3 nucleotide sequence: TGCGCCAGCAGCGGCTGGACAGGGACTAACTATGGCTACACCTTC.

This chain connects TRBV4-3 to TRBJ1-1; 9 nucleotides align to TRBD1. The length of the CDR3 is 13 residues. Trimming removed 4 bases from V and 7 bases from J; junction bases left unmatched: 4. Germline V CDR1 and CDR2: LGHNA, YSLEER. The CDR3 is CASSPDRGSEAFF. DNA of the CDR3: TGCGCCAGCAGCCCGGACAGGGGTAGTGAAGCTTTCTTT.

This rearrangement joins TRBV7-9 to TRBJ2-5; D uncertain. Trimming pared 0 bases from V and 0 bases from J, leaving 2 bases between. CDR3 size: 13 residues. The germline gives CDR1 SEHNR, CDR2 FQNEAQ (reference sequence). DNA of the CDR3: TGTGCCAGCAGCTTAGCCAACCAAGAGACCCAGTACTTC. Amino acid sequence: CASSLANQETQYF.

The gene calls are TRBV2 and TRBJ1-6; tentatively, D is TRBD1 (6 bases). The ends were cut back, 9 bases at V and 6 bases at J, with 9 bases in the middle. Germline loops: CDR1 SNHLY, CDR2 FYNNEI. This CDR3 region has 12 residues. CDR3 bases: TGTGCCAGTGCGGACAGTAATTCACCCCTCCACTTT. This encodes CASADSNSPLHF.

V gene TRBV6-5 combines with J gene TRBJ2-2; TRBD1 might be the D (5 bases). The CDR3 loop spans 16 amino acids. V lost 2 bases and J lost 1, with 11 bases in between. Germline V lookup: CDR1 MNHEY, CDR2 SVGAGI. The DNA of the CDR3 is TGTGCCAGCAGTTACCCTAGAACAGGGAACACCGGGGAGCTGTTTTTT. Encoded protein: CASSYPRTGNTGELFF.

The V call is TRBV6-5, the J call TRBJ2-7; possible D gene TRBD2, 5 bases. Looked up from germline, CDR1 is MNHEY and CDR2 is SVGAGI. This CDR3 has 15 residues. Trimming took off 6 bases at V and 4 bases at J, with 19 bases between the two ends. The CDR3 nucleotides read TGTGCCAGCAGCGACGTTTACATGGAGGCTTACGAGCAGTACTTC. Protein sequence: CASSDVYMEAYEQYF.

The chain recombines TRBV4-1 with TRBJ2-1; 11 bases are a match to TRBD2. Trimming removed 0 bases from V and 4 bases from J; junction bases left unmatched: 5. The CDR3 contains 17 residues. Germline loops: CDR1 MGHRA, CDR2 YSYEKL. Here the CDR3 DNA reads TGCGCCAGCAGCCAAGAAGGTAGCGGGGGGGCTTACAATGAGCAGTTCTTC. This sequence encodes CASSQEGSGGAYNEQFF.

The V gene is TRBV11-1, the J gene TRBJ2-1; 7 bases line up with TRBD2. V dropped 6 bases and J dropped 2; count of bases not matched to a gene: 4. From germline, CDR1 is SGHAT and CDR2 FQDESV (reference sequence). The CDR3 is 14 residues long. DNA of the CDR3: TGTGCCAGCAGGGGGGAGGGTACCTACAATGAGCAGTTCTTC. This translates into CASRGEGTYNEQFF.

This clone was seen more than once but under ten times. The genes are TRBV6-5 and TRBJ1-1; no clear D gene. Germline CDR1 is MNHEY and CDR2 is SVGAGI. V gave up 5 bases and J gave up 3 bases, with 16 bases separating them. The CDR3 has 15 residues. The CDR3 DNA is TGTGCCAGCAGTCGTGGACGCGGGGTGGACACTGAAGCTTTCTTT. This translates into CASSRGRGVDTEAFF.

About this clone itself: A read error may account for a junction end that differs from germline. This chain uses TRBV7-8 with TRBJ1-2; the D is unclear. This CDR3 spans 12 amino acids. Germline V CDR1 and CDR2: SGHVS, FQNEAQ. DNA of the CDR3: TGTGCCAGCAGCCTTACCCTGGGAGAGGCACACTTC. Translation gives CASSLTLGEAHF.

This chain connects TRBV2 to TRBJ2-7; 8 nucleotides align to TRBD1. Germline trimming cut 5 bases from V and 1 base from J; bases unmatched to any gene: 7. The CDR3 is 15 residues long. Germline CDR1 and CDR2: SNHLY and FYNNEI. This CDR3 reads CASSRRGLLSYEQYF. CDR3 sequence (DNA): TGTGCCAGCAGTCGCAGGGGGCTGCTGTCCTACGAGCAGTACTTC.

This sequence joins TRBV7-9 and TRBJ1-1; TRBD1 aligns across 7 bases. Trimming took 1 base from V and 6 from J; bases not matched to a gene: 5. This CDR3 is built from 14 residues. The germline V gene has CDR1 SEHNR and CDR2 FQNEAQ (reference sequence). CDR3 residues: CASSLDRGYAEAFF. CDR3 nucleotide sequence: TGTGCCAGCAGCTTAGACAGGGGTTACGCTGAAGCTTTCTTT.

On this clone: Sequence at one end of the junction differs from germline and may be a read error. The J gene is TRBJ2-3, the V gene TRBV11-1; tentatively, D is TRBD2 (6 bases). Germline V gene sequence: CDR1 SGHAT, CDR2 FQDESV (reference sequence). This CDR3 is 15 amino acids long. The CDR3 DNA reads TGTACCAGCAGCACTTCCGGGACTTTCACAGATACGCAGTATTTT. It specifies CTSSTSGTFTDTQYF.

The V call is TRBV18, the J call TRBJ1-6; D is unclear. V shed 1 base and J shed 6 bases, with 13 bases lying between them. The germline CDR1 and CDR2 sequences are KGHSH and LQKENI. The CDR3 is made up of 16 amino acids. Here the CDR3 reads CASSPHHSNSNSPLHF. Here the CDR3 DNA reads TGTGCCAGCTCACCACACCACAGCAACTCTAATTCACCCCTCCACTTT.

The genes are TRBV9 and TRBJ1-3, with unresolved D. Per germline, CDR1 SGDLS and CDR2 YYNGEE. Trimming cost V 3 bases and J 0 bases, with 10 bases left between them. The CDR3 runs to 15 residues. CDR3 residues: CASSAPGTSGNTIYF. CDR3 DNA: TGTGCCAGCAGCGCCCCGGGTACCTCTGGAAACACCATATATTTT.

V gene TRBV14 combines with J gene TRBJ1-4; TRBD1 is a possible D gene (6 bases). This CDR3 has 16 residues. V was cut by 0 bases and J by 7 bases, with 15 bases left in between. From germline, CDR1 is SGHDN and CDR2 FVKESK. Here the CDR3 reads CASSQDWGTRGEKLFF. The CDR3 DNA follows: TGTGCCAGCAGCCAAGACTGGGGGACCAGGGGTGAAAAACTGTTTTTT.

The rearrangement uses TRBV2 and TRBJ2-7; TRBD1 might be the D (5 bases). The length of the CDR3 is 13 residues. V was trimmed by 7 bases and J by 5 bases, leaving 15 bases between them. CDR1 SNHLY and CDR2 FYNNEI come from the germline V gene. The CDR3, as DNA: TGTGCCAGCAATCGGCAGGGCGTGAACGAGCAGTACTTC. Translated: CASNRQGVNEQYF.

The chain uses TRBV19 and TRBJ1-2, with 7 bases matching TRBD1. V lost 5 bases to trimming and J lost 6 bases; unmatched junction nucleotides: 12. This CDR3 comprises 15 residues. Per the germline V gene, CDR1 is LNHDA and CDR2 is SQIVND (reference sequence). This CDR3 reads CASSHLQGDRNGYTF. CDR3 coding DNA: TGTGCCAGTAGTCACCTTCAAGGGGACAGAAATGGCTACACCTTC.

The chain couples TRBV7-6 to TRBJ2-5; 7 nucleotides agree with TRBD1. Unmatched junction bases numbered 16, after V lost 5 bases and J lost 7 bases. The CDR3 loop spans 16 amino acids. From germline, CDR1 is SGHVS and CDR2 FNYEAQ. Here the CDR3 DNA reads TGTGCCAGCAGCCTCCTGACAGGGTATGGGTCCGGGACCCAGTACTTC. Translated, it gives CASSLLTGYGSGTQYF. The full variable domain, in which reference TRBV7-6 and TRBJ2-5 provide the parts outside the CDR3, is GAGVSQSPRYKVTKRGQDVALRCDPISGHVSLYWYRQALGQGPEFLTYFNYEAQQDKSGLPNDRFSAERPEGSISTLTIQRTEQRDSAMYRCASSLLTGYGSGTQYFGPGTRLLVL.

This clone was seen only once. The genes are TRBV27 and TRBJ1-5; D not resolved. CDR1 MNHEY and CDR2 SMNVEV come from the germline V gene (reference sequence). The V gene lost 6 bases and the J gene lost 5 bases, with 17 bases spanning the gap. The CDR3 has 15 amino acids. The CDR3 reads CASSPTAEFHQPQHF. The CDR3 region has the DNA TGTGCCAGCAGCCCTACCGCCGAGTTTCATCAGCCCCAGCATTTT.

The chain is built from TRBV5-1 and TRBJ1-6, with D possibly being TRBD1 (5 bases). Germline lookup yields CDR1 SGHRS and CDR2 YFSETQ. The CDR3 consists of 18 residues. Deletions cut 4 bases from V and 0 bases from J, with 17 bases between. CDR3 protein: CASSTAGTGSSYNSPLHF. CDR3 DNA: TGCGCCAGCAGCACCGCCGGGACTGGTAGCTCCTATAATTCACCCCTCCACTTT.